A single sample gave rise to the 11 T cell receptor beta chains below, sequenced in a study of blood T cell repertoires in COVID-19 (dated by TCRdb to 2020 to 2022). The receptor library was made with the immunoSEQ multiplex PCR assay. TCRdb's version of the immuneACCESS table is confined to in-frame rearrangements and falls short of the full clone set. An unresolved V gene accounts for under half of the shortfall where checked; the remainder is of unknown origin. Here the sample has 350,000 or so clones; around nine tenths occur a single time. The ten most abundant clones make up approximately 0.93% of the sample. Sequenced sample: PBMCs or T cells enriched from blood (not recorded which). The source is a woman aged 25 to 39 who had been exposed to COVID-19.

CDR3: CASSLEGAFNEQFF. The CDR3 DNA reads as TGTGCCAGCAGTTTGGAGGGAGCGTTCAATGAGCAGTTCTTC. This chain uses TRBV27 with TRBJ2-1; D perhaps matches TRBD2 (6 bases). Trimming removed 3 bases at V and 6 bases at J, with 12 bases between. Germline CDR1 reads MNHEY; CDR2 reads SMNVEV (reference sequence). CDR3 size: 14 residues.

The chain is built from TRBV5-1 and TRBJ2-7; 9 nucleotides line up with TRBD1. The CDR3 runs 16 residues. Per the germline V gene, CDR1 is SGHRS and CDR2 is YFSETQ. Unmatched junction bases numbered 16, after V lost 4 bases and J lost 8 bases. This chain's CDR3 is CASSHNWSGQGSQQYF. CDR3 nucleotide sequence: TGCGCCAGCAGCCATAACTGGTCGGGACAGGGTAGTCAGCAGTACTTC. The full variable domain, in which reference TRBV5-1 and TRBJ2-7 provide the parts outside the CDR3, is KAGVTQTPRYLIKTRGQQVTLSCSPISGHRSVSWYQQTPGQGLQFLFEYFSETQRNKGNFPGRFSGRQFSNSRSEMNVSTLELGDSALYLCASSHNWSGQGSQQYFGPGTRLTVT.

The chain employs TRBV6-5 and TRBJ2-7; no clear D. Between the trimmed V and J ends, which lost 0 bases and 7 bases, there was a span of 16 bases. The CDR3 contains 15 residues. Germline V CDR1 and CDR2: MNHEY, SVGAGI. In DNA, the CDR3 is TGTGCCAGCAGTTACTCGAATTCTAGAAGCGTGGAGCAGTACTTC. Translating gives CASSYSNSRSVEQYF.

This chain joins TRBV5-1 and TRBJ2-5, with a possible D match to TRBD2 (6 bases). V lost 0 bases and J lost 4, with 7 bases in between. This CDR3 comprises 13 residues. Germline V lookup: CDR1 SGHRS, CDR2 YFSETQ. CDR3 protein: CASSLGSGETQYF. The CDR3 DNA is TGCGCCAGCAGCTTGGGTAGCGGAGAGACCCAGTACTTC. Supplemented by reference TRBV5-1 and TRBJ2-5, the full variable domain reads KAGVTQTPRYLIKTRGQQVTLSCSPISGHRSVSWYQQTPGQGLQFLFEYFSETQRNKGNFPGRFSGRQFSNSRSEMNVSTLELGDSALYLCASSLGSGETQYFGPGTRLLVL.

The V call is TRBV5-1, the J call TRBJ2-7; 11 bases map to TRBD1. This CDR3 is built from 15 residues. Germline CDR1 SGHRS, CDR2 YFSETQ. V lost 4 bases to trimming and J lost 0 bases; unmatched junction nucleotides: 3. CDR3 in DNA: TGCGCCAGCAGCCAAGGACAGGGGGCCTCCTACGAGCAGTACTTC. Its translation is CASSQGQGASYEQYF.

The chain is built from TRBV7-9 and TRBJ2-7, with D possibly matching TRBD2 (5 bases). Germline lookup yields CDR1 SEHNR and CDR2 FQNEAQ (reference sequence). The CDR3 loop spans 12 amino acids. Trimming pared 1 base from V and 7 bases from J, leaving 8 bases between. The CDR3 DNA reads as TGTGCCAGCAGCTTAGTGACGGGGGAGCAGTACTTC. Translated, it gives CASSLVTGEQYF.

The chain links TRBV6-6 to TRBJ1-1; possibly TRBD1 for D (5 bases). The CDR3 covers 14 residues. V was cut by 7 bases and J by 6 bases, with 18 bases left in between. Germline assignment: CDR1 MNHNY and CDR2 SVGAGI (reference sequence). CDR3 nucleotide sequence: TGTGCCAGCAACCGCGGGGGGGGAACCGCTGAAGCTTTCTTT. It codes for CASNRGGGTAEAFF.

V and J are TRBV7-3 and TRBJ2-1, with D maybe TRBD2 (6 bases). The CDR3 length is 16 residues. CDR1 is SGHTA, CDR2 FQGTGA, per germline. V lost 1 base and J lost 8, with 18 bases in between. The CDR3 coding sequence is TGTGCCAGCAGCTTAATACCGGGAGATATGGTCGATGAGCAGTTCTTC. Translating gives CASSLIPGDMVDEQFF.

The chain has TRBV28 and TRBJ2-2, with 9 positions matching TRBD1. V shed 6 bases, J shed 7 bases, and the junction held 9 bases outside the gene matches. The CDR3 is made up of 15 amino acids. Germline-derived CDR1 and CDR2 are MDHEN and SYDVKM. CDR3 DNA: TGTGCCAGCAGACCCCCGGGACAGGGTGGCGGGGAGCTGTTTTTT. This sequence encodes CASRPPGQGGGELFF.

The chain's CDR3 is CASSLTSISYNEQFF. For the CDR3, the DNA is TGTGCCAGCAGCCTTACTTCAATCTCCTACAATGAGCAGTTCTTC. The chain is built from TRBV5-4 and TRBJ2-1; D gene uncertain. V lost 4 bases, J lost 0 bases, and 11 bases lay in between. Germline V gene data show CDR1 as SGHNT and CDR2 as YYREEE (reference sequence). This CDR3 comprises 15 residues.

This chain uses TRBV18 with TRBJ2-1; the match to TRBD1 covers 7 bases. The CDR3 sequence is 17 residues long. V shed 1 base, J shed 1 base, and the junction held 7 bases outside the gene matches. From germline, CDR1 is KGHSH and CDR2 LQKENI. The CDR3 bases are TGTGCCAGCTCACCACGACAGGGCCCCGCTTCCTACAATGAGCAGTTCTTC. This sequence encodes CASSPRQGPASYNEQFF. Full variable domain (missing parts from reference TRBV18 and TRBJ2-1): NAGVMQNPRHLVRRRGQEARLRCSPMKGHSHVYWYRQLPEEGLKFMVYLQKENIIDESGMPKERFSAEFPKEGPSILRIQQVVRGDSAAYFCASSPRQGPASYNEQFFGPGTRLTVL.